This TCR beta chain came from a study of blood T cell repertoires in COVID-19 (TCRdb year 2020). About the study as a whole: Samples from collaborators originated in the United States, Italy and Spain and spanned both the acute and convalescent phases of COVID-19. The prospective study material was composed of cDNA or gDNA derived from T cells, B-cell-depleted T cells, or PBMCs. Subjects who had been exposed to COVID-19, were actively infected with it, or had recovered from it provided the deeply sampled blood TCRbeta repertoires that made up the dataset. A freely available public database, intended as a resource for researchers studying the immune response to SARS-CoV-2, is where the repertoires were released. Samples came from the ongoing ImmuneRACE study (first 160 participants) plus 1,254 subjects from 6 global collaborators. Nearly every sample came with metadata listing a de-identified subject ID, COVID-19 status, age in years and sex. HLA class I and class II types, where available, came from metadata supplied by the sample provider rather than from assay-based typing.

Comments on this clone: Its antigen is still unknown. No clone much larger than this one lies a single base away; base qualities are absent.

V is cut by 6 bases and J by 0 bases, and the space between the germline ends is 12 bases. The CDR3 goes from the cysteine to the phenylalanine over 15 residues. The retained sequence is limited to the CDR3, 45 bases, with the frame set at the first base. From a lookup of the germline V gene, CDR1 and CDR2 are MNHEY and SVGAGI. Collaborating institutions collected whole blood in K2EDTA tubes following their own protocols. For TCRbeta analysis, collaborators shipped samples as frozen whole blood, isolated PBMCs, or DNA extracted from either of those sample types. Results the study describes overall, beyond this receptor: The amount of clinical and demographic metadata varied by source and participant and was provided uncurated.

The immunoSEQ Assay, a bias-controlled multiplex PCR, was used to amplify TCRbeta CDR3 regions from genomic DNA. From the authors' description of their analysis: Nucleated cell counts per sample were estimated from amplification of reference gene primers within the assay. To quantify the absolute abundance of each unique TCRbeta CDR3 rearrangement, sequence reads were collapsed and filtered. Productive Simpson clonality was computed per sample as the square root of Simpson's diversity index over productive rearrangements. Held by TCRdb, this immuneACCESS table contains in-frame sequences only and omits some clones. Under half of the omission traces to an unresolved V gene where checked; the cause of the rest is unknown. V and J calls plus clone size are reproduced from that table; the DNA served to infer D and trimming. The sample includes some 130,000 clones, with 88% observed a single time. The ten largest clonotypes hold 9% to 12% of the sample.

Sequenced: peripheral blood. The sequence came from a man over 45 with acute or convalescent COVID-19. Rearrangement joined TRBV6-5 to TRBJ1-3, with the D gene call left open. CDR3 reads: CASRGSYFSGNTIYF. The sequenced DNA is TGTGCCAGCAGGGGCAGCTACTTCTCTGGAAACACCATATATTTT.